These 10 T cell receptor beta chains were sequenced from one sample in a study of CD8+CD57+ T cells in acquired aplastic anemia. Profiles of TCR beta VDJ and CDR3 were generated from a genomic DNA template. TCRdb re-called the reads through MiXCR, storing one row per CDR3 protein. The profile shows around 250,000 distinct CDR3 sequences, approximately 79% of them singletons. The patients chosen for sequencing had shown expansion of CD8+CD57+ cells (detected by flow cytometry). Sequencing used sorted CD4+, CD8+, or CD8+CD57+ T cells (not recorded which) from PBMCs. These TCRs come from a human donor with aplastic anemia.

This clonotype appeared a few times. Lacking the conserved final phenylalanine or tryptophan, this CDR3 likely reflects a read error. It is unclear where the CDR3 begins or ends on the DNA, so no DNA is shown, and the CDR3 is as TCRdb lists it. CDR3 protein: CASSLVGGPDTQ. V is TRBV7-8 and J is TRBJ2-2; the tabulated D call, TRBD2, remains unverified against the DNA. Counting both end residues, the CDR3 totals 12 amino acids. Germline V lookup: CDR1 SGHVS, CDR2 FQNEAQ.

Comments on this clonotype: Without the conserved terminal phenylalanine or tryptophan, this CDR3 likely stems from a read error. The DNA is omitted, as the CDR3 cannot be located on it reliably, and the CDR3 follows TCRdb's listing. This sequence joins TRBV7-2 and TRBJ1-2. Germline CDR1 reads SGHTA; CDR2 reads FQGNSA. The CDR3 length is 13 residues, termini included. CDR3 loop: CASSLATGNYGYT.

A remark on this clonotype: The conserved final phenylalanine or tryptophan is absent from the CDR3, which likely points to a read error. Because the CDR3's place on the DNA is in doubt, the DNA is left out and the CDR3 is given as listed by TCRdb. The chain links TRBV7-9 to TRBJ2-3; the D call of TRBD2 is as the table states it, not checked on the DNA. The germline V gene encodes CDR1 SEHNR and CDR2 FQNEAQ (reference sequence). The CDR3 comprises 13 residues, both ends counted. The CDR3 sequence is CASSVRRSGGSDE.

This clonotype was recorded a few times. The chain combines TRBV19 with TRBJ1-6; possible D gene TRBD1, 5 bases. The length of the CDR3 is 16 residues. Germline V CDR1 and CDR2: LNHDA, SQIVND (reference sequence). Trimming stripped 9 bases from V and 13 bases from J, with 28 bases between. The CDR3 DNA sequence: TGTGCCAGCAGCGCCGACAGCGCCTCCTATAATGAGCCCCTCCACTTT. This codes for CASSADSASYNEPLHF.

This clonotype has a single count. Here the CDR3 omits its conserved ending phenylalanine or tryptophan, so a read error is the likely source. The DNA is omitted, as the CDR3 cannot be located on it reliably, and the CDR3 follows TCRdb's listing. This chain joins TRBV7-2 and TRBJ2-3; the DNA was not compared with TRBD1, the D call given in the table. With termini counted, the CDR3 has 13 amino acids. Germline-derived CDR1 and CDR2 are SGHTA and FQGNSA. This chain's CDR3 is CASGLGGGDDYCY.

DNA of the CDR3: TGTGCCAGCAGCTTAGTGGGTGGCCCGGCTACGCAGTATTTT. Its translation is CASSLVGGPATQYF. J is TRBJ2-3 and V is TRBV2, with no clear D. The CDR3 is made up of 14 amino acids. V was shortened by 6 bases and J by 8 bases, with 18 bases between the two germline ends. Germline CDR1 SNHLY, CDR2 FYNNEI.

The chain joins TRBV7-8 to TRBJ2-3; 11 nucleotides line up with TRBD2. Trimming at V came to 1 base and at J to 12 bases, leaving 12 bases not matched to a gene. Germline loops: CDR1 SGHVS, CDR2 FQNEAQ. The CDR3 contains 16 residues. DNA of the CDR3: TGTGCCAGCAGCTTAGGAGTTAGCGGGAGGGAAAGCACACAGTATTTT. It encodes CASSLGVSGRESTQYF.

The V gene is TRBV29-1, the J gene TRBJ2-7; TRBD1 agrees at 9 bases. The CDR3 runs 14 residues. The V gene end was trimmed by 4 bases and the J gene end by 3 bases; junction bases not matched to a gene: 7. Germline-derived CDR1 and CDR2 are SQVTM and ANQGSEA. The CDR3 region is CSVGPRTGVYEQYF. CDR3 sequence (DNA): TGCAGCGTTGGCCCTAGGACAGGGGTCTACGAGCAGTACTTC.

V is TRBV9 and J is TRBJ2-6; D may be TRBD1 (5 bases). CDR3 length: 16 residues. In germline, CDR1 is SGDLS, CDR2 YYNGEE. Trimming took 4 bases from V and 14 from J, leaving 25 bases between them. The CDR3 sequence: CASSPWGSGANVLLTF. The CDR3 bases are TGTGCCAGCAGCCCCTGGGGCTCTGGGGCCAACGTCCTCCTGACTTTC.

In its sample, this clonotype was seen once. The CDR3 end shows no conserved phenylalanine or tryptophan, and so a read error is likely. Because the CDR3's place on the DNA is in doubt, the DNA is left out and the CDR3 is given as listed by TCRdb. V and J are TRBV7-2 and TRBJ1-2; no DNA check was done on the table's D call, TRBD1. With termini counted, the CDR3 has 13 amino acids. Germline V gene lookup returns CDR1 SGHTA and CDR2 FQGNSA. The chain's CDR3 is CASVPREGARDTV.